The source of this T cell receptor (beta chain) is a study of T-cell reconstitution after alpha-beta-depleted transplantation in children. Germline values: CDR1 DFQATT, CDR2 SNEGSKA (reference sequence). The CDR3 consists of 13 residues. V lost 5 bases to trimming and J lost 4 bases, with 14 bases between them. This clonotype was recorded at least ten times. Unique molecular identifiers were incorporated when the TCRbeta library was constructed. A single record per CDR3 protein comes from TCRdb applying MiXCR to the PCR reads. The sample has over 150,000 distinct CDR3 sequences, about 6.3% seen once. The V and J genes are TRBV20-1 and TRBJ1-1, with D maybe TRBD1 (6 bases). The sequence was collected from a human donor who donated a stem cell graft to a child with Wiskott-Aldrich syndrome. The starting material was PBMCs from the stem cell graft donor, obtained from the stem cell graft. CDR3 region: CSAPGGDTTEAFF. CDR3 DNA: TGCAGTGCTCCTGGGGGGGACACCACTGAAGCTTTCTTT.